Below, 32 T cell receptor beta chains from the same sample are listed, as sequenced in a study of blood T cell repertoires in COVID-19. Method: immunoSEQ multiplex PCR; TCRdb's copy keeps in-frame clones and lacks some. The sample yields about 190,000 clones, 70% to 80% seen once. The sample comprised peripheral blood. Every receptor here comes from a man aged 50 to 59 who had recovered from COVID-19.

The V call is TRBV4-2, the J call TRBJ1-5, with D tentatively TRBD1 (6 bases). V was clipped by 2 bases and J by 5 bases, with 13 bases between them. The CDR3 is made up of 15 amino acids. Germline assignment: CDR1 LGHNA and CDR2 YNFKEQ. The CDR3 DNA sequence: TGTGCCAGCAGCCAACAGGGGTTCCTCGATCAGCCCCAGCATTTT. Its translation: CASSQQGFLDQPQHF.

This sequence joins TRBV6-5 and TRBJ2-7; the D gene is possibly TRBD2 (5 bases). The CDR3 contains 13 residues. V was cut by 8 bases and J by 1 base, with 12 bases left in between. Germline V lookup: CDR1 MNHEY, CDR2 SVGAGI. CDR3: CASRTSQSYEQYF. CDR3 DNA: TGTGCCAGCCGTACTAGTCAATCCTACGAGCAGTACTTC.

The CDR3 DNA is TGTGCCACCAGCAGAGCCGGGACAATCGGCAATCAGCCCCAGCATTTT. Protein sequence: CATSRAGTIGNQPQHF. V usage is TRBV15 and J usage is TRBJ1-5, with D perhaps TRBD1 (6 bases). Germline lookup yields CDR1 LNHNV and CDR2 YYDKDF (reference sequence). V was cut by 1 base and J by 2 bases, with 12 bases left in between. The CDR3 runs to 16 residues.

The J gene is TRBJ2-3, the V gene TRBV28; D is undetermined. This CDR3 is 17 amino acids long. Trimming pared 5 bases from V and 2 bases from J, leaving 20 bases between. Germline CDR1 MDHEN, CDR2 SYDVKM. The CDR3 bases are TGTGCCAGCAGTAACCGCCCGTCCTACCTGAACACAGATACGCAGTATTTT. Amino acids: CASSNRPSYLNTDTQYF.

This clone showed up many times. The V call is TRBV10-3, the J call TRBJ2-7; TRBD1 aligns across 7 bases. CDR1 and CDR2 (germline): ENHRY, SYGVKD. This CDR3 contains 17 residues. J lost 0 bases, V lost 3 bases, and 11 bases had no gene match. Written as DNA, the CDR3 is TGTGCCATCAGTGATGCCTCGACCCGGACAGGCTCCTACGAGCAGTACTTC. It translates to CAISDASTRTGSYEQYF.

This clone came up a few times. The rearrangement uses TRBV18 and TRBJ1-5, with D unclear. The CDR3 runs 14 residues. Trimming took off 2 bases at V and 3 bases at J, with 8 bases between the two ends. CDR1 is KGHSH, CDR2 LQKENI, per germline. This CDR3 is CASSPYQNNQPQHF. The CDR3 bases are TGTGCCAGCTCACCATATCAGAACAATCAGCCCCAGCATTTT. The full variable domain, completed using reference TRBV18 and TRBJ1-5, is NAGVMQNPRHLVRRRGQEARLRCSPMKGHSHVYWYRQLPEEGLKFMVYLQKENIIDESGMPKERFSAEFPKEGPSILRIQQVVRGDSAAYFCASSPYQNNQPQHFGDGTRLSIL.

This clone appeared a single time. The rearrangement links TRBV6-1 to TRBJ1-2; 9 bases fit TRBD1. V trimming: 3 bases; J trimming: 1 base; junction bases outside the gene matches: 6. This CDR3 spans 16 amino acids. The germline gives CDR1 MNHNS, CDR2 SASEGT. The CDR3 is CASSEGQGPRNYGYTF. CDR3 DNA sequence: TGTGCCAGCAGTGAGGGACAGGGACCACGTAACTATGGCTACACCTTC.

This chain uses TRBV7-8 with TRBJ2-7; 7 nucleotides match TRBD2. There are 15 residues in the CDR3. Germline V lookup: CDR1 SGHVS, CDR2 FQNEAQ. The junction had 9 bases not matched to a gene; V was cut back by 1 base and J by 6 bases. CDR3 in DNA: TGTGCCAGCAGCTTAGGGGGGGGACCCGGGACCGAGCAGTACTTC. Encoded protein: CASSLGGGPGTEQYF.

This chain links TRBV19 with TRBJ1-4, with 7 bases fitting TRBD1. Germline CDR1 is LNHDA and CDR2 is SQIVND (reference sequence). V lost 5 bases and J lost 0; bases outside the gene matches: 9. This CDR3 has 17 residues. The CDR3 nucleotides read TGTGCCAGTAGTCCAATTAGACAGGGTGCAACTAATGAAAAACTGTTTTTT. This codes for CASSPIRQGATNEKLFF.

The rearrangement joins TRBV28 to TRBJ2-7; a weak D match, TRBD2 (5 bases). Germline CDR1 is MDHEN and CDR2 is SYDVKM. The CDR3 sequence is 13 residues long. V was trimmed by 6 bases and J by 0 bases, leaving 9 bases between them. The CDR3 coding sequence is TGTGCCAGCAGGATGGCGGGCTCCTACGAGCAGTACTTC. Encoded protein: CASRMAGSYEQYF.

V gene TRBV6-6 combines with J gene TRBJ1-3, with TRBD1 identical over 7 bases. The CDR3 runs to 14 residues. Losses at the gene ends were 6 bases for V and 0 bases for J; bases not matched to a gene: 2. Germline CDR1 reads MNHNY; CDR2 reads SVGAGI (reference sequence). The CDR3 nucleotides are TGTGCCAGCAGAACAGGGGTCTCTGGAAACACCATATATTTT. Its protein product is CASRTGVSGNTIYF.

This clone is deemed medium-sized (0.01 to 0.1%). The chain recombines TRBV7-2 with TRBJ2-2; tentatively, D is TRBD1 (6 bases). Trimming took 7 bases from V and 4 from J, leaving 25 bases between them. This CDR3 is built from 18 residues. CDR1 is SGHTA and CDR2 is FQGNSA in the germline V gene. CDR3: CASKLRAAGAGGTGELFF. CDR3 sequence (DNA): TGTGCCAGCAAGCTTAGGGCTGCAGGGGCGGGTGGCACCGGGGAGCTGTTTTTT.

V is TRBV3-1 (or the pseudogene TRBV3-2) and J is TRBJ2-2; D is unresolved. Germline CDR1 is LGHDT and CDR2 is YNNKEL (reference sequence). This CDR3 comprises 14 residues. The germline V and J ends were trimmed by 0 bases and 2 bases, with 4 bases remaining between them. This chain's CDR3 is CASSQDYNTGELFF. The CDR3 coding sequence is TGTGCCAGCAGCCAAGATTATAACACCGGGGAGCTGTTTTTT.

This clone was seen only a few times. The V gene is TRBV7-6, the J gene TRBJ2-1; TRBD2 matches at 8 bases. The trim removed 0 bases at V and 9 bases at J, leaving 7 bases unmatched. From germline, CDR1 is SGHVS and CDR2 FNYEAQ. The CDR3 is 15 residues long. CDR3 nucleotide sequence: TGTGCCAGCAGCTTAGCTCGCGGGAGCGGGGGTGAGCAGTTCTTC. This encodes CASSLARGSGGEQFF.

The genes are TRBV21-1 and TRBJ2-1; the table's D gene call, TRBD2, was not cross checked with the DNA. TRBV21-1 is recorded as a pseudogene. The CDR3 length is 15 residues. The CDR3 sequence: CASSPPSSGRNEQFF. The CDR3 DNA is TGTGCCAGCAGCCCCCCGTCTAGCGGGAGAAATGAGCAGTTCTTC.

This chain links TRBV7-3 with TRBJ2-1; 7 bases agree with TRBD2. Germline-derived CDR1 and CDR2 are SGHTA and FQGTGA. Trimming cost V 5 bases and J 7 bases; bases outside gene matches: 5. This CDR3 has 13 amino acids. DNA of the CDR3: TGTGCCAGCAGCCTCTTTAGCGGGAATGAGCAGTTCTTC. This gives the protein CASSLFSGNEQFF.

The chain recombines TRBV5-4 with TRBJ2-1, with a tentative D call TRBD2 (6 bases). The CDR3 spans 16 residues. Trimming took off 0 bases at V and 5 bases at J, with 15 bases between the two ends. Germline lookup yields CDR1 SGHNT and CDR2 YYREEE (reference sequence). This chain's CDR3 is CASSLAQARENNEQFF. The CDR3, as DNA: TGTGCCAGCAGCTTGGCCCAGGCGCGGGAAAACAATGAGCAGTTCTTC.

The chain is built from TRBV11-2 and TRBJ2-5, with 7 bases identical to TRBD2. Germline trimming cut 3 bases from V and 1 base from J; bases unmatched to any gene: 5. CDR1 SGHAT and CDR2 FQNNGV come from the germline V gene. The CDR3 sequence is 15 residues long. The CDR3 sequence is CASSFGAGVQETQYF. The CDR3 DNA follows: TGTGCCAGCAGCTTTGGGGCGGGAGTCCAAGAGACCCAGTACTTC.

This clone was detected only a few times. The CDR3 here is CASSPTGTGVTGELFF. DNA of the CDR3: TGTGCCAGCTCACCGACCGGGACAGGGGTAACCGGGGAGCTGTTTTTT. The rearrangement links TRBV18 to TRBJ2-2, with 10 bases identical to TRBD1. J gave up 5 bases and V 3 bases, and 6 bases lay outside the gene matches. Germline V gene data show CDR1 as KGHSH and CDR2 as LQKENI. The CDR3 has 16 amino acids.

J is TRBJ1-5 and V is TRBV7-3; D gene unclear. The CDR3 runs 13 residues. V was trimmed by 3 bases and J by 3 bases, leaving 6 bases between them. Germline loops: CDR1 SGHTA, CDR2 FQGTGA. In DNA form, the CDR3 reads TGTGCCAGCAGCTTGGGCATCAATCAGCCCCAGCATTTT. This gives the protein CASSLGINQPQHF.

The V and J genes are TRBV6-5 and TRBJ2-1; 7 bases fit TRBD2. V was clipped by 4 bases and J by 4 bases; unmatched bases: 10. The CDR3 totals 16 residues. Per the germline V gene, CDR1 is MNHEY and CDR2 is SVGAGI. The DNA of the CDR3 is TGTGCCAGCAGTTCTCCAACCAGCGGGATATACAATGAGCAGTTCTTC. Protein sequence: CASSSPTSGIYNEQFF.

This rearrangement joins TRBV7-9 to TRBJ1-1, with D tentatively TRBD1 (5 bases). The CDR3 totals 15 residues. Trimming removed 1 base from V and 5 bases from J, with 14 bases in between. Germline CDR1 and CDR2: SEHNR and FQNEAQ (reference sequence). This chain's CDR3 is CASSLGSRQGTEAFF. CDR3 nucleotides: TGTGCCAGCAGCTTAGGCTCGAGGCAGGGTACTGAAGCTTTCTTT.

In regard to this clone: The sample contains more than one DNA sequence encoding this CDR3. CDR3 bases: TGCAGTGCTAGGAGAGGAGAGACCCAGTACTTC. Translation gives CSARRGETQYF. The rearrangement links TRBV20-1 to TRBJ2-5; D gene uncertain. Germline V gives CDR1 DFQATT, CDR2 SNEGSKA (reference sequence). Trimming shortened V by 3 bases and J by 4 bases, and 6 bases separated the two germline ends. This CDR3 has 11 amino acids.

The chain uses TRBV6-5 and TRBJ2-5, with 7 nucleotides matching TRBD2. The CDR3 has 15 residues. CDR1 MNHEY and CDR2 SVGAGI come from the germline V gene. V lost 2 bases and J lost 2; bases outside the gene matches: 5. CDR3 in amino acids: CASSYENSGQETQYF. CDR3 DNA sequence: TGTGCCAGCAGTTACGAAAATAGCGGGCAAGAGACCCAGTACTTC.

This CDR3 reads CASSLGGGRGSSGANVLTF. The CDR3 DNA is TGTGCCAGCAGCTTGGGGGGCGGCAGGGGTAGCTCTGGGGCCAACGTCCTGACTTTC. The chain combines TRBV5-5 with TRBJ2-6; tentative D call: TRBD1 (6 bases). Germline V gene sequence: CDR1 SGHKS, CDR2 YYEKEE (reference sequence). The CDR3 has 19 residues. V lost 0 bases and J lost 0, with 16 bases in between.

The chain couples TRBV4-2 to TRBJ1-3; 7 bases match TRBD1. The trim removed 0 bases at V and 3 bases at J, leaving 8 bases unmatched. The germline CDR1 and CDR2 sequences are LGHNA and YNFKEQ. The CDR3 runs to 17 residues. CDR3 nucleotide sequence: TGTGCCAGCAGCCAAGATCCCGGAACAGGGGTTGGAAACACCATATATTTT. It codes for CASSQDPGTGVGNTIYF.

The chain has TRBV5-1 and TRBJ1-1, with 7 bases identical to TRBD1. The germline CDR1 and CDR2 sequences are SGHRS and YFSETQ. Trimming took 0 bases from V and 0 from J; bases not matched to a gene: 17. This CDR3 region has 20 residues. The chain's CDR3 is CASSLAPLTGPLNLNTEAFF. Here the CDR3 DNA reads TGCGCCAGCAGCTTGGCCCCGTTGACAGGGCCGCTTAACCTGAACACTGAAGCTTTCTTT.

V and J are TRBV29-1 and TRBJ2-7; TRBD1 matches at 12 bases. This CDR3 has 14 amino acids. Germline trimming cut 7 bases from V and 7 bases from J; bases unmatched to any gene: 11. Germline V gives CDR1 SQVTM, CDR2 ANQGSEA. DNA of the CDR3: TGCAGCGCGACCCGGGGACAGGGGGCGGGGGAGCAGTACTTC. Its translation: CSATRGQGAGEQYF.

Only a few counts were recorded for this clone. The V call is TRBV5-1, the J call TRBJ2-7; TRBD2 is a possible D gene (5 bases). CDR1 SGHRS and CDR2 YFSETQ come from the germline V gene. Trimming pared 6 bases from V and 4 bases from J, leaving 17 bases between. This CDR3 is 14 amino acids long. The CDR3 DNA is TGCGCCAGCACCTTTACTAGGGATTCTTACGAGCAGTACTTC. Amino acids: CASTFTRDSYEQYF.

The V and J genes are TRBV2 and TRBJ1-5; tentative D call: TRBD1 (5 bases). From germline, CDR1 is SNHLY and CDR2 FYNNEI. V lost 7 bases and J lost 7, with 14 bases in between. The length of the CDR3 is 13 residues. CDR3 sequence reads: CASNPQVNQPQHF. In DNA form, the CDR3 reads TGTGCCAGCAACCCACAGGTGAACCAGCCCCAGCATTTT.

The chain employs TRBV5-1 and TRBJ2-5; 8 bases line up with TRBD1. Losses at the gene ends were 0 bases for V and 6 bases for J; bases not matched to a gene: 10. The germline gives CDR1 SGHRS, CDR2 YFSETQ. The CDR3 is 16 residues long. The chain's CDR3 is CASSLVDRGYVKTQYF. The DNA of the CDR3 is TGCGCCAGCAGCTTGGTTGACAGGGGATATGTAAAGACCCAGTACTTC.

The chain has TRBV5-1 and TRBJ1-2, with 7 bases matching TRBD1. Trimming cost V 3 bases and J 4 bases; bases outside gene matches: 9. The CDR3 loop spans 15 amino acids. Germline CDR1 SGHRS, CDR2 YFSETQ. In DNA form, the CDR3 reads TGCGCCAGCAGCTCGGAACAGGGGTTCGGCTATGGCTACACCTTC. Its protein is CASSSEQGFGYGYTF.